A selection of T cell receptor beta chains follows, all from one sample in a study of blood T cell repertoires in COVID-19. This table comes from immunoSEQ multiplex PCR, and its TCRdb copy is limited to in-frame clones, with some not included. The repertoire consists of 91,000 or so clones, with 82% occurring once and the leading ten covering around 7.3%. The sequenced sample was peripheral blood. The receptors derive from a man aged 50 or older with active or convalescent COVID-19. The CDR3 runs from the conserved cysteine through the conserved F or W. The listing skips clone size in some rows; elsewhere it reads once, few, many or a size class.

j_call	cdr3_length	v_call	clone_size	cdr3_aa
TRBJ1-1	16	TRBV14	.	CASSQLGSGGGTEAFF
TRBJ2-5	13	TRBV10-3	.	CAISGATQETQYF
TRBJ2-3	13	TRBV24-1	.	CATKPSGTDTQYF
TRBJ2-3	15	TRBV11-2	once	CASSSQGPRTDTQYF
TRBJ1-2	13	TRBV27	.	CASSFRNNYGYTF
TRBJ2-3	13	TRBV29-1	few	CSVEVGGRDTQYF
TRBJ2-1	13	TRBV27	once	CASTSLSYNEQFF
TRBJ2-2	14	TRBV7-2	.	CASSSGVVSGELFF
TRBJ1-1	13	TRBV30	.	CAGTKGQADEAFF
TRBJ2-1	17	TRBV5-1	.	CASSLAAGTGGYNEQFF
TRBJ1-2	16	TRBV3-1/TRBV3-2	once	CASSQDFGTGGDGYTF
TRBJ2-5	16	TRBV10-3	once	CAISGFSGGIQETQYF
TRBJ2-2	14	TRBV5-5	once	CASSLAGGTGELFF
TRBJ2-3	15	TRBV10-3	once	CAISASGGSTDTQYF
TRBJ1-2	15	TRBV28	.	CASSLSGTRNYGYTF
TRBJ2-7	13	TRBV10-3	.	CAISTRQSYEQYF
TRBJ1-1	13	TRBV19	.	CATEGQGGTEAFF
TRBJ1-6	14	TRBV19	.	CASRKLQENSPLHF
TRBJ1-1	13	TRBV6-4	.	CASSRTGGEEAFF
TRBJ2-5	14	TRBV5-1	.	CASSFKPPQETQYF
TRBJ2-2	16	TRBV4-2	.	CASSQTYGSYTGELFF
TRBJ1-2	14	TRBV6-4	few	CASSAASAGGGYTF
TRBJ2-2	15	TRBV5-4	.	CASSLGGARTGELFF
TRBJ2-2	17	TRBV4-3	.	CASSPFGTGVLDGELFF
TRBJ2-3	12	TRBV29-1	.	CSGNTGTDTQYF
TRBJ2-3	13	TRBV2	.	CASSPPSTDTQYF